This is a list of T cell receptor beta chains from one sample in a study of T cell responses to AZD1222 COVID-19 vaccine. Measured with immunoSEQ multiplex PCR; TCRdb has only the in-frame clones, and not every one. The sample consists of about 120,000 clones, around 87% of them appearing once. Material: peripheral blood, obtained 28 days after the second AZD1222 dose. These receptor sequences come from an adult who received the AZD1222 COVID-19 vaccine. CDR3s include the opening cysteine and the closing phenylalanine or tryptophan. D genes are given only for firm matches. Some rows mark clone size as missing; the rest say once, few, many or name a class of expanded clone.

clone size	V gene	J gene	D gene	CDR3 protein	CDR3 DNA
NA	TRBV6-1	TRBJ1-2	TRBD1	CASSEVGGTGTGYTF	TGTGCCAGCAGTGAAGTAGGCGGGACAGGGACTGGCTACACCTTC
NA	TRBV24-1	TRBJ2-5	TRBD1	CATSDDRDRGQETQYF	TGTGCCACCAGTGATGACCGGGACAGGGGCCAAGAGACCCAGTACTTC
NA	TRBV10-1	TRBJ2-7	TRBD2	CASSVGGGNYEQYF	TGCGCCAGCAGTGTTGGCGGGGGGAACTACGAGCAGTACTTC
once	TRBV18	TRBJ2-5	TRBD1	CASSPGQVVETQYF	TGTGCCAGCTCACCAGGACAGGTCGTAGAGACCCAGTACTTC
NA	TRBV12-3/TRBV12-4	TRBJ1-5	NA	CASSPPRQPQHF	TGTGCCAGCAGTCCCCCCAGACAGCCCCAGCATTTT
NA	TRBV13	TRBJ2-7	NA	CASSDQGLGYEQYF	TGTGCCAGCAGCGATCAGGGACTGGGGTACGAGCAGTACTTC
NA	TRBV28	TRBJ1-1	NA	CASSLGRGGTEAFF	TGTGCCAGCAGTTTGGGCAGGGGAGGTACTGAAGCTTTCTTT
NA	TRBV30	TRBJ2-1	TRBD2	CAWSEYAGGLNEQFF	TGTGCCTGGAGTGAATATGCGGGAGGCCTCAATGAGCAGTTCTTC
NA	TRBV11-2	TRBJ2-1	NA	CASSLAGARSNEQFF	TGTGCCAGCAGCTTAGCAGGGGCCAGAAGCAATGAGCAGTTCTTC
once	TRBV10-3	TRBJ1-1	NA	CAISESAGGGTEAFF	TGTGCCATCAGTGAGTCGGCGGGAGGTGGCACTGAAGCTTTCTTT
NA	TRBV18	TRBJ2-3	TRBD1	CASSPSGQGTDTQYF	TGTGCCAGCTCACCTTCGGGACAGGGGACAGATACGCAGTATTTT
NA	TRBV29-1	TRBJ2-3	NA	CSVLTHSTDTQYF	TGCAGCGTTCTGACACACAGCACAGATACGCAGTATTTT
NA	TRBV10-3	TRBJ1-6	TRBD1	CAISELDRDSPLHF	TGTGCCATCAGTGAACTCGACAGGGATTCACCCCTCCACTTT
NA	TRBV4-1	TRBJ2-1	NA	CASSQVDRQIGQFF	TGCGCCAGCAGCCAAGTTGACAGGCAAATAGGGCAATTCTTC
NA	TRBV7-2	TRBJ2-3	TRBD2	CASSPSGGGTDTQYF	TGTGCCAGCAGCCCTAGCGGGGGGGGCACAGATACGCAGTATTTT
NA	TRBV19	TRBJ1-1	TRBD1	CASRPGQMTTEAFF	TGTGCCAGTAGGCCGGGACAGATGACCACTGAAGCTTTCTTT
NA	TRBV3-1/TRBV3-2	TRBJ2-3	NA	CASSQDAGSDTQYF	TGTGCCAGCAGCCAAGACGCAGGGTCAGATACGCAGTATTTT
NA	TRBV14	TRBJ1-2	NA	CASSQVEYGYTF	TGTGCCAGCAGCCAAGTGGAATATGGCTACACCTTC
NA	TRBV2	TRBJ2-7	NA	CASRQLTYEQYF	TGTGCCAGCAGACAACTCACCTACGAGCAGTACTTC
NA	TRBV9	TRBJ2-2	NA	CASSGRLTGELFF	TGTGCCAGCAGCGGCAGACTCACCGGGGAGCTGTTTTTT
NA	TRBV28	TRBJ2-5	TRBD2	CASSPSGGRRETQYF	TGTGCCAGCAGTCCCAGCGGGGGGAGGCGAGAGACCCAGTACTTC
NA	TRBV5-1	TRBJ2-3	TRBD1	CASSFIGQGDTQYF	TGCGCCAGCAGCTTCATAGGACAGGGAGATACGCAGTATTTT
NA	TRBV7-2	TRBJ1-6	NA	CASSLAGINSPLHF	TGTGCCAGCAGCTTAGCCGGGATCAATTCACCCCTCCACTTT
NA	TRBV7-9	TRBJ1-4	NA	CASSNNYGANEKLFF	TGTGCCAGCAGCAACAATTATGGAGCTAATGAAAAACTGTTTTTT
NA	TRBV19	TRBJ2-1	TRBD1	CASSMGQKNNEQFF	TGTGCCAGTAGTATGGGACAGAAGAACAATGAGCAGTTCTTC
few	TRBV7-2	TRBJ2-7	TRBD2	CASSLKAGPLEQYF	TGTGCCAGCAGCTTAAAAGCGGGGCCTCTGGAGCAGTACTTC
NA	TRBV7-2	TRBJ1-1	TRBD1	CASSPLDREIDEAFF	TGTGCCAGCAGCCCCTTGGACAGGGAAATTGATGAAGCTTTCTTT
NA	TRBV28	TRBJ1-6	NA	CASSTLGGSSYNSPLHF	TGTGCCAGCAGTACCCTTGGGGGTAGCTCCTATAATTCACCCCTCCACTTT
NA	TRBV27	TRBJ1-5	NA	CASRRAGTIEVKHF	TGTGCCAGCAGACGAGCCGGGACGATTGAAGTAAAGCATTTT
NA	TRBV30	TRBJ2-3	TRBD1	CAWSVTPGGITDTQYF	TGTGCCTGGAGTGTAACGCCAGGGGGCATCACAGATACGCAGTATTTT
once	TRBV7-9	TRBJ2-2	TRBD1	CARGQLTGELFF	TGTGCCAGGGGACAGTTAACCGGGGAGCTGTTTTTT
NA	TRBV14	TRBJ2-7	TRBD1	CASSYGGTGVYEQYF	TGTGCCAGCAGCTACGGGGGGACAGGGGTCTACGAGCAGTACTTC